This T cell receptor (beta chain) is drawn from a study of vaccination effects on CD4 cells after COVID-19. Sequenced by immunoSEQ multiplex PCR; TCRdb stores in-frame clones only, minus some. The sample lists tens of thousands of clones; approximately 70% were seen once. Notes on this clone: Its antigen is currently unknown.

Pools of viral peptides were used by the ViraFEST assay to expand antigen-specific CD4+ T cells ahead of sequencing. Culturing for more than 9 days preceded CD4+ T cell isolation. This person caught SARS-CoV-2 sometime from March to December 2020, and PCR testing confirmed the infection. Material: CD4+ T cells from PBMCs cultured with a peptide pool, obtained before COVID-19 vaccination. The TCR was taken from a human donor who had a prior SARS-CoV-2 infection.

The CDR3 region has the DNA TGTGCCAGCAGTTTTCGGGTAGGCGCTGAAGCTTTCTTT. Its translation: CASSFRVGAEAFF. The chain employs TRBV12-3 or TRBV12-4 and TRBJ1-1; no firm D call. The CDR3 is made up of 13 amino acids. V was clipped by 3 bases and J by 6 bases, with 11 bases between them.